These 12 T cell receptor beta chains share one sample of origin, sequenced in a study of blood T cell repertoires in COVID-19. The data were produced by immunoSEQ multiplex PCR, yet TCRdb's version contains in-frame clones alone and is incomplete. The profile shows roughly 200,000 clones, roughly 86% of them singletons. Input material: peripheral blood. The receptors were sampled from a man aged 18 to 29 with active or convalescent COVID-19.

This chain connects TRBV6-5 to TRBJ1-2; 7 bases fit TRBD1. This CDR3 comprises 13 residues. V trimming: 6 bases; J trimming: 4 bases; junction bases outside the gene matches: 5. Looked up from germline, CDR1 is MNHEY and CDR2 is SVGAGI. The CDR3 protein is CASRPGQPYGYTF. The CDR3 DNA reads as TGTGCCAGCAGACCGGGACAGCCCTATGGCTACACCTTC.

The chain employs TRBV30 and TRBJ2-1, with 8 bases aligning to TRBD1. CDR3 length equals 16 residues. Losses at the gene ends were 5 bases for V and 7 bases for J; bases not matched to a gene: 16. Germline V gene sequence: CDR1 GTSNPN, CDR2 SVGIG (reference sequence). Here the CDR3 reads CAWSGPWTGFRNEQFF. Here the CDR3 DNA reads TGTGCCTGGTCGGGGCCGTGGACAGGGTTTCGGAATGAGCAGTTCTTC.

This clone has more than one count but fewer than ten. This chain joins TRBV10-3 and TRBJ1-3; tentatively, D is TRBD1 (5 bases). The CDR3 is made up of 15 amino acids. Germline lookup yields CDR1 ENHRY and CDR2 SYGVKD. The ends were cut back, 3 bases at V and 0 bases at J, with 9 bases in the middle. The CDR3 DNA is TGTGCCATCAGTGATCAGGGAAGCTCTGGAAACACCATATATTTT. Translated: CAISDQGSSGNTIYF.

This sequence joins TRBV12-5 and TRBJ2-7; the D is unclear. Between the trimmed V and J ends, which lost 7 bases and 6 bases, there was a span of 13 bases. There are 12 residues in the CDR3. The germline gives CDR1 LGHNT, CDR2 FRNRAP. The CDR3 bases are TGTGCTAGTGCTGCCCCGGGTGGCGAGCAGTACTTC. The encoded protein is CASAAPGGEQYF.

The CDR3 DNA is TGTGCCTGGAGTCTTCAGGTTAACTATGGCTACACCTTC. Encoded protein: CAWSLQVNYGYTF. The rearrangement links TRBV30 to TRBJ1-2; D uncertain. The CDR3 has 13 amino acids. Germline values: CDR1 GTSNPN, CDR2 SVGIG (reference sequence). Trimming pared 2 bases from V and 1 base from J, leaving 8 bases between. Using reference TRBV30 and TRBJ1-2 for the parts outside the CDR3, the full variable domain is SQTIHQWPATLVQPVGSPLSLECTVEGTSNPNLYWYRQAAGRGLQLLFYSVGIGQISSEVPQNLSASRPQDRQFILSSKKLLLSDSGFYLCAWSLQVNYGYTFGSGTRLTVV.

The gene calls are TRBV6-5 and TRBJ1-6, with no clear D. The germline V gene has CDR1 MNHEY and CDR2 SVGAGI. V lost 0 bases to trimming and J lost 7 bases, with 7 bases between them. The CDR3 is made up of 14 amino acids. DNA of the CDR3: TGTGCCAGCAGTTACTCTAAATTCAATTCACCCCTCCACTTT. Protein sequence: CASSYSKFNSPLHF.

The gene calls are TRBV19 and TRBJ1-2; TRBD1 matches at 8 bases. CDR3 size: 13 residues. Germline V gives CDR1 LNHDA, CDR2 SQIVND (reference sequence). After removal of 4 bases from V and 8 bases from J, the junction contained 6 bases not matched to a gene. The CDR3 sequence: CASSTRTGFGYTF. The CDR3 DNA sequence: TGTGCCAGTAGTACAAGGACAGGGTTCGGCTACACCTTC. The whole variable domain, filled in from reference TRBV19 and TRBJ1-2, reads DGGITQSPKYLFRKEGQNVTLSCEQNLNHDAMYWYRQDPGQGLRLIYYSQIVNDFQKGDIAEGYSVSREKKESFPLTVTSAQKNPTAFYLCASSTRTGFGYTFGSGTRLTVV.

The chain recombines TRBV5-6 with TRBJ2-3; D is perhaps TRBD2 (5 bases). Trimming stripped 0 bases from V and 0 bases from J, with 8 bases between. CDR1 is SGHDT, CDR2 YYEEEE, per germline. The CDR3 is 15 residues long. In DNA, the CDR3 is TGTGCCAGCAGCTTGGGAGGGAAAAGCACAGATACGCAGTATTTT. It codes for CASSLGGKSTDTQYF.

This clone has only a few counts. This chain connects TRBV6-2 or TRBV6-3 to TRBJ2-7; no clear D gene. Trimming shortened V by 4 bases and J by 0 bases, and 13 bases separated the two germline ends. The CDR3 totals 15 residues. Germline CDR1 reads MNHEY; CDR2 reads SVGEGT. CDR3 protein: CASSSAYRNSYEQYF. The CDR3 nucleotides are TGTGCCAGCAGTTCCGCTTACAGAAACTCCTACGAGCAGTACTTC.

The chain has TRBV19 and TRBJ2-1, with 11 bases matching TRBD2. The CDR3 totals 16 residues. Germline CDR1 reads LNHDA; CDR2 reads SQIVND (reference sequence). Trimming removed 6 bases from V and 3 bases from J; junction bases left unmatched: 7. CDR3 loop: CASSSTTSGNYNEQFF. The CDR3 DNA sequence: TGTGCCAGTAGCTCAACGACTAGCGGGAACTACAATGAGCAGTTCTTC.

The CDR3 loop is CASSPGQGKVLNTEAFF. Written as DNA, the CDR3 is TGTGCCAGCAGCCCAGGACAGGGTAAAGTTTTAAACACTGAAGCTTTCTTT. The chain joins TRBV6-2 or TRBV6-3 to TRBJ1-1; 8 positions match TRBD1. The CDR3 is 17 residues long. Germline V CDR1 and CDR2: MNHEY, SVGEGT. The ends lost 6 bases at V and 2 bases at J; junction bases unmatched: 14.

The J gene is TRBJ1-6, the V gene TRBV24-1; 8 bases match TRBD1. CDR3 length: 14 amino acids. Trimming removed 12 bases from V and 7 bases from J; junction bases left unmatched: 10. CDR1 is KGHDR and CDR2 is SFDVKD in the germline V gene. The CDR3: CASPGQGWNSPLHF. The CDR3 DNA is TGTGCCTCTCCCGGACAGGGCTGGAATTCACCCCTCCACTTT.